The clone carrying this TCR beta chain was seen many times. No antigen is known for it. The germline gene is not matched at one end of the junction; a read error may be the cause. This entry belongs to a study of cytomegalovirus exposure and HLA in healthy donors. Regarding the study as a whole: The likely explanation for a cluster of highly shared sequence variants was sequencing artifact. An apparent linkage of common viral pathogens to several of the most significant clusters emerged in a later analysis.

13 Jbeta primers and 60 Vbeta primers were used for the PCR. Source study methods: There were 80 million or so unique TCR beta chains by a later count, and 10 million to 12 million of them were shared. TCRdb's table, derived via immunoSEQ multiplex PCR, lists solely in-frame clones and lacks some. V and J calls and clone size are given by that table; D and trimming were obtained from the DNA. Of about 98,000 clones listed, 70% were seen once; the top ten hold under 2.5%. The clonotype comes from a man aged 45-65 years in good health and CMV-seronegative. The specimen was PBMCs.

CDR3 region: CSAWTGRLF. In nucleotides, the CDR3 is TGCAGTGCTTGGACAGGGCGACTCTTT. V and J are TRBV20-1 and TRBJ1-1; 8 nucleotides agree with TRBD1. CDR1 and CDR2 from the germline V gene are DFQATT and SNEGSKA (reference sequence). The CDR3 has 9 amino acids.